This TCR beta chain was sequenced during a study of CD8 T cells in ankylosing spondylitis. Study-level results: Ankylosing spondylitis blood appeared to be characterized by a TCR beta motif of fewer than ten highly homologous variants.

A quantitative 5'-RACE method, one with molecular barcodes, was used to make TCR beta libraries. TCRdb reprocessed the 5' RACE reads via MiXCR and lists one record per CDR3 protein. The sample lists roughly 700,000 distinct CDR3 sequences, around 20% occurring once. Points on this clonotype: Its target is unknown.

CDR3 length equals 16 residues. Trimming removed 6 bases from V and 0 bases from J, with 14 bases in between. The sequenced sample was blood, either unsorted or a sorted T cell fraction (not recorded which). The TCR was taken from a male donor with ankylosing spondylitis. V gene TRBV12-3 or TRBV12-4 combines with J gene TRBJ2-2; D remains ambiguous. CDR3 nucleotides: TGTGCCAGCAGGGGGATCTTTACTCCGAACACCGGGGAGCTGTTTTTT. Protein product: CASRGIFTPNTGELFF.